The rows below give T cell receptor beta chains drawn from one sample of a study of blood T cell repertoires in COVID-19. Profiling relied on immunoSEQ multiplex PCR, and the TCRdb table lists in-frame clones only, not all of them. The profile shows approximately 13,000 clones, approximately 85% of them singletons. Material for sequencing was peripheral blood. The receptors shown here come from a human donor in a cohort sampled during active COVID-19. The CDR3 runs from the conserved cysteine through the conserved F or W. The D gene is left open where the match is weak. Size is stated for part of the rows, as once, few or many counts, or as a class when the clone is expanded.

TRBV3-1/TRBV3-2	NA	TRBJ1-2	NA	TGTGCCAGCAGCCAAGGTCTTGAGGGTTCCGGAGGCTACACCTTC	CASSQGLEGSGGYTF
TRBV6-4	once	TRBJ2-3	TRBD2	TGTGCCAGCAGCCGGACTAGAGGAGATACGCAGTATTTT	CASSRTRGDTQYF
TRBV7-3	NA	TRBJ2-2	NA	TGTGCCAGCAGCCGCGAGCCAGCGGGGAACACCGGGGAGCTGTTTTTT	CASSREPAGNTGELFF
TRBV2	few	TRBJ2-3	TRBD2	TGTGCCAGCAGGGGGGGACTAGCGGGCACAGATACGCAGTATTTT	CASRGGLAGTDTQYF
TRBV6-5	NA	TRBJ2-1	NA	TGTGCCAGCAGTTACTCCACTGATCACAATGAGCAGTTCTTC	CASSYSTDHNEQFF
TRBV29-1	NA	TRBJ1-1	NA	TGCAGCGTGGGCCTAGGGACACGAACGATGAGGGGCACTGAAGCTTTCTTT	CSVGLGTRTMRGTEAFF
TRBV4-1	NA	TRBJ2-3	TRBD2	TGCGCCAGCAGCCAAGTTGTGGCGGGGACTACTAGCACAGATACGCAGTATTTT	CASSQVVAGTTSTDTQYF
TRBV27	NA	TRBJ2-1	TRBD1	TGTGCCAGCAGTTTATCCACAGGGGAGAATGAGCAGTTCTTC	CASSLSTGENEQFF
TRBV9	NA	TRBJ2-5	TRBD2	TGTGCCAGCAGTGTTGGGACTAGCGGGGAGGCGGCCCAGTACTTC	CASSVGTSGEAAQYF
TRBV4-1	NA	TRBJ1-2	TRBD1	TGCGCCAGCAGCCGAGGCGCGACAGGGACTGAAGGCTACACCTTC	CASSRGATGTEGYTF